Below are 11 T cell receptor beta chains sequenced from a single sample in a study of blood T cell repertoires in COVID-19. The assay was immunoSEQ multiplex PCR, and TCRdb's table has in-frame clones only and misses some. The data contain about 110,000 clones, 86% of them singletons. Sequencing was done on a sample of peripheral blood. Every receptor here comes from a man in his forties or fifties with acute or convalescent COVID-19.

This clone was seen once. V usage is TRBV10-1 and J usage is TRBJ1-2; no definite D call. Germline V gene sequence: CDR1 WNHNN, CDR2 SYGVQD (reference sequence). The V gene lost 3 bases and the J gene lost 1 base, with 9 bases spanning the gap. This CDR3 spans 14 amino acids. The CDR3 spells CASSDPLINYGYTF. The DNA for the CDR3 is TGCGCCAGCAGTGACCCCCTAATTAACTATGGCTACACCTTC.

The V and J genes are TRBV21-1 and TRBJ2-2; TRBD1 is taken as the D call from the table, unchecked against the DNA. TRBV21-1 is classified as a pseudogene. This CDR3 region has 17 residues. The DNA for the CDR3 is TGTGCCAGCAGCACGGACAGGGGGAACACTTGTAGGGGGGAGCTGTTTTTT. Translating it yields CASSTDRGNTCRGELFF.

The V gene is TRBV2, the J gene TRBJ1-1, with 7 bases aligning to TRBD1. In germline, CDR1 is SNHLY, CDR2 FYNNEI. This CDR3 contains 13 residues. The trim removed 5 bases at V and 3 bases at J, leaving 3 bases unmatched. In DNA form, the CDR3 reads TGTGCCAGCAGTATTGGACAGGACACTGAAGCTTTCTTT. Protein sequence: CASSIGQDTEAFF. Supplemented by reference TRBV2 and TRBJ1-1, the full variable domain reads EPEVTQTPSHQVTQMGQEVILRCVPISNHLYFYWYRQILGQKVEFLVSFYNNEISEKSEIFDDQFSVERPDGSNFTLKIRSTKLEDSAMYFCASSIGQDTEAFFGQGTRLTVV.

The V and J genes are TRBV2 and TRBJ2-2; maybe TRBD1 (7 bases). V lost 2 bases and J lost 2, with 12 bases in between. The germline V gene encodes CDR1 SNHLY and CDR2 FYNNEI. This CDR3 region has 16 residues. CDR3 loop: CASSERRGENTGELFF. In DNA form, the CDR3 reads TGTGCCAGCAGTGAACGCAGGGGGGAAAACACCGGGGAGCTGTTTTTT.

This chain joins TRBV9 and TRBJ1-2; 8 positions agree with TRBD1. The ends lost 0 bases at V and 8 bases at J; junction bases unmatched: 9. The CDR3 extends over 15 amino acids. The V gene's germline CDR1 is SGDLS and CDR2 YYNGEE. CDR3 sequence: CASSVAAGGSGGYTF. The DNA of the CDR3 is TGTGCCAGCAGCGTAGCAGCAGGGGGCTCGGGCGGCTACACCTTC.

V and J are TRBV19 and TRBJ2-2; 10 bases are shared with TRBD1. Trimming cost V 4 bases and J 0 bases; bases outside gene matches: 2. Per germline, CDR1 LNHDA and CDR2 SQIVND (reference sequence). The CDR3 length is 16 residues. CDR3 region: CASSKGQGANTGELFF. In nucleotides, the CDR3 is TGTGCCAGTAGTAAAGGACAGGGGGCGAACACCGGGGAGCTGTTTTTT.

This chain links TRBV7-7 with TRBJ2-7, with D possibly TRBD2 on 5 matching bases. The V end was cut by 2 bases, the J end by 6 bases, with 14 bases between. Germline V CDR1 and CDR2: SSHAT, FNYEAQ (reference sequence). The CDR3 is 14 residues long. In DNA, the CDR3 is TGTGCCAGCAGCTTACTGGGGAGCAGCGGCGAGCAGTACTTC. It codes for CASSLLGSSGEQYF. Full variable domain (missing parts from reference TRBV7-7 and TRBJ2-7): GAGVSQSPRYKVTKRGQDVTLRCDPISSHATLYWYQQALGQGPEFLTYFNYEAQPDKSGLPSDRFSAERPEGSISTLTIQRTEQRDSAMYRCASSLLGSSGEQYFGPGTRLTVT.

The V gene is TRBV24-1, the J gene TRBJ2-3; D gene unclear. Germline CDR1 KGHDR, CDR2 SFDVKD. Trimming removed 9 bases from V and 4 bases from J, with 13 bases in between. This CDR3 comprises 13 residues. The CDR3 is CATGDRGSDTQYF. In DNA form, the CDR3 reads TGTGCCACCGGAGACCGTGGGTCAGATACGCAGTATTTT.

The chain combines TRBV30 with TRBJ1-1, with D unresolved. Germline V gene lookup returns CDR1 GTSNPN and CDR2 SVGIG (reference sequence). With 5 bases removed from V and 7 bases from J, the gap between germline ends came to 8 bases. The length of the CDR3 is 10 residues. This CDR3 reads CAWAGFEAFF. In nucleotides, the CDR3 is TGTGCCTGGGCCGGGTTTGAAGCTTTCTTT.

J is TRBJ2-3 and V is TRBV7-9; D may be TRBD2 (5 bases). The CDR3 is made up of 13 amino acids. V was shortened by 2 bases and J by 6 bases, with 9 bases between the two germline ends. Germline values: CDR1 SEHNR, CDR2 FQNEAQ (reference sequence). This CDR3 is CASSLSGGDTQYF. The CDR3 nucleotides read TGTGCCAGCAGCTTATCCGGCGGGGATACGCAGTATTTT.

The J gene is TRBJ2-5, the V gene TRBV11-2, with a possible D match to TRBD1 (5 bases). The CDR3 is made up of 16 amino acids. The V gene lost 7 bases and the J gene lost 1 base, with 19 bases spanning the gap. Germline-derived CDR1 and CDR2 are SGHAT and FQNNGV. The CDR3 region is CASNLSPGIFQETQYF. The CDR3 coding sequence is TGTGCCAGCAACCTATCCCCAGGGATTTTCCAAGAGACCCAGTACTTC.